This T cell receptor beta chain was recovered during a study of T-cell memory formation after mild COVID-19. TCRdb itself ran the 5' RACE reads through MiXCR, one entry per CDR3 protein. The table shows some 88,000 distinct CDR3 sequences, with around 25% occurring only once. This clonotype has only a few counts. This CDR3 comprises 13 residues. V dropped 6 bases and J dropped 5; count of bases not matched to a gene: 4. Germline V lookup: CDR1 MNHEY, CDR2 SVGEGT. V is TRBV6-2 or TRBV6-3 and J is TRBJ2-7, with TRBD1 matching over 10 bases. The source of this sequence is a man aged 18 to 30 who had mild COVID-19 (a few samples of this study predate the infection). Cell type and time point are not known. The material sequenced was PBMCs or a T cell subset sorted from them (not recorded which). As DNA, the CDR3 is TGTGCCAGCAGCCCCGGGACAGGGGACGAGCAGTACTTC. This encodes CASSPGTGDEQYF.